The 8 T cell receptor beta chains below come from one sample, sequenced in a study of T cells in narcolepsy. Assay: immunoSEQ multiplex PCR; the TCRdb copy retains only in-frame clones and omits some. Among around 42,000 clones, approximately 90% were seen once, and the ten largest hold 1% to 1.5%. Sequences were obtained from CD45RA- memory CD4+ T cells from PBMCs. The receptors stem from a human donor with narcolepsy.

The chain employs TRBV7-2 and TRBJ1-5, with D unresolved. CDR3 length equals 13 residues. Trimming took 3 bases from V and 0 from J, leaving 3 bases between them. Germline V gives CDR1 SGHTA, CDR2 FQGNSA. CDR3 in amino acids: CASSFTSNQPQHF. The CDR3 DNA follows: TGTGCCAGCAGCTTCACTAGCAATCAGCCCCAGCATTTT.

The rearrangement joins TRBV6-6 to TRBJ1-5, with D unresolved. There are 14 residues in the CDR3. Trimming left V 4 bases short and J 2 bases short, with 9 bases between. The V gene's germline CDR1 is MNHNY and CDR2 SVGAGI (reference sequence). In nucleotides, the CDR3 is TGTGCCAGCAGTTCGGTGGACCGCAATCAGCCCCAGCATTTT. It yields the protein CASSSVDRNQPQHF.

This clone was recorded once. At one end, the junction sequence differs from germline, possibly due to a read error. This chain links TRBV7-8 with TRBJ2-7; D is unclear. The germline V gene has CDR1 SGHVS and CDR2 FQNEAQ. The length of the CDR3 is 13 residues. The CDR3 here is CASSLTSKAISDF. The CDR3 DNA reads TGTGCCAGCAGCTTAACGTCAAAGGCGATTTCGGACTTC. The full variable domain, rest sourced from reference TRBV7-8 and TRBJ2-7, is GAGVSQSPRYKVAKRGQDVALRCDPISGHVSLFWYQQALGQGPEFLTYFQNEAQLDKSGLPSDRFFAERPEGSVSTLKIQRTQQEDSAVYLCASSLTSKAISDFGPGTRLTVT.

This chain joins TRBV5-4 and TRBJ1-2; D may be TRBD1 (5 bases). CDR1 is SGHNT, CDR2 YYREEE, per germline (reference sequence). V gave up 0 bases and J gave up 6 bases, with 12 bases separating them. The CDR3 totals 14 residues. The CDR3 spells CASSLDQGPNGYTF. The DNA of the CDR3 is TGTGCCAGCAGCTTGGACCAGGGACCTAATGGCTACACCTTC.

The chain couples TRBV4-3 to TRBJ2-1; D is unresolved. V lost 0 bases, J lost 4 bases, and 13 bases lay in between. The CDR3 contains 16 residues. The germline V gene has CDR1 LGHNA and CDR2 YSLEER. The CDR3 nucleotides are TGCGCCAGCAGCCAAGATCTAGTAGGGTTGTACAATGAGCAGTTCTTC. Translation gives CASSQDLVGLYNEQFF.

The rearrangement joins TRBV7-8 to TRBJ1-1, with a possible D match to TRBD1 (5 bases). The germline V gene encodes CDR1 SGHVS and CDR2 FQNEAQ. Trimming removed 4 bases from V and 0 bases from J, with 9 bases in between. The CDR3 spans 14 residues. The CDR3 reads CASSWGGLNTEAFF. For the CDR3, the DNA is TGTGCCAGCAGCTGGGGGGGGTTGAACACTGAAGCTTTCTTT.

The chain employs TRBV30 and TRBJ2-3; D not resolved. CDR1 and CDR2 (germline): GTSNPN, SVGIG (reference sequence). The CDR3 consists of 14 residues. The V end lost 8 bases, the J end lost 4 bases, and 19 bases lay between the germline ends. CDR3 loop: CAHKLGPVSDTQYF. The CDR3 nucleotides are TGTGCCCATAAGCTAGGGCCGGTCTCAGATACGCAGTATTTT.

CDR3 sequence (DNA): TGTGCCAGCAGCTTTACGGTGTCGATAAGCGGGAGCTCCTACAATGAGCAGTTCTTC. This translates into CASSFTVSISGSSYNEQFF. The chain recombines TRBV11-3 with TRBJ2-1, with 8 bases lining up with TRBD2. The CDR3 contains 19 residues. Germline values: CDR1 SGHNT, CDR2 YENEEA. Unmatched junction bases numbered 13, after V lost 3 bases and J lost 0 bases.